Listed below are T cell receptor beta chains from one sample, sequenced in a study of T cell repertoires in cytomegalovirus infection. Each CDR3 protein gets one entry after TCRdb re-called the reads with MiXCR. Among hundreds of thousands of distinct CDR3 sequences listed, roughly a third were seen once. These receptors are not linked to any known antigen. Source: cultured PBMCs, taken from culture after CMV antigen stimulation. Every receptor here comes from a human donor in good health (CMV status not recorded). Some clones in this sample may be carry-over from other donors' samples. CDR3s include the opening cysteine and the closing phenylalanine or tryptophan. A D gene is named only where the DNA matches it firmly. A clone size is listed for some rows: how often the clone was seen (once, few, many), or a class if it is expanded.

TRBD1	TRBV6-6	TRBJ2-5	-	TGTGCCAGCAGCCAAAGGACAGGGCTCCAAGAGACCCAGTACTTC	CASSQRTGLQETQYF
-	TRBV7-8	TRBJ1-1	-	TGTGCCAGCAGCTCTCCCCGGACCAACACTGAAGCTTTCTTT	CASSSPRTNTEAFF
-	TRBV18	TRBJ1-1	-	TGTGCCAGCTCCCCCCCCGGGGGGCGGAACACTGAAGCTTTCTTT	CASSPPGGRNTEAFF
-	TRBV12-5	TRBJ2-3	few	TGTGCTAGCTCCCCTCTGGCGACAGATACGCAGTATTTT	CASSPLATDTQYF
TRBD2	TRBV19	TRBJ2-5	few	TGTGCCAGTACCCGACTAGCGGGAGTCGAGACCCAGTACTTC	CASTRLAGVETQYF
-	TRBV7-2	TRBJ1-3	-	TGTGCCAGCAGCCAACAATCACAGGGAAACACCATATATTTT	CASSQQSQGNTIYF
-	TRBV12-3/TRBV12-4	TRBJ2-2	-	TGTGCCAGCAGTTTTATGGACCGAAACACCGGGGAGCTGTTTTTT	CASSFMDRNTGELFF
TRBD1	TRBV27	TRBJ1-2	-	TGTGCCAGCAGTCCCGGACAGGGGGGTTCTGGCTACACCTTC	CASSPGQGGSGYTF
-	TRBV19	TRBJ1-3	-	TGTGCCAGTAGTATAGTGAATGGAAACACCATATATTTT	CASSIVNGNTIYF
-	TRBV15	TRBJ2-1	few	TGTGCCACCAGCAGAGATGGACTCCCTAACAATGAGCAGTTCTTC	CATSRDGLPNNEQFF
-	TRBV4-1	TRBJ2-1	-	TGCGCCAGCAGGGGAGCGGAGGCGTACAATGAGCAGTTCTTC	CASRGAEAYNEQFF
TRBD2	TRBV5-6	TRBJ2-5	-	TGTGCCAGCAGCTTGAGGGCAGGACTAGCGGGAACGGCCGAGACCCAGTACTTC	CASSLRAGLAGTAETQYF
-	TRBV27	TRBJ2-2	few	TGTGCCAGCACTTGGGGGCTTGGGACCGGGGAGCTGTTTTTT	CASTWGLGTGELFF
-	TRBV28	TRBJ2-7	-	TGTGCCAGCAGCTCCGCCGGGGTGAACTACGAGCAGTACTTC	CASSSAGVNYEQYF
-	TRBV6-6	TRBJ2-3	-	TGTGCCAGCACCCGGGGGATCACAGATACGCAGTATTTT	CASTRGITDTQYF
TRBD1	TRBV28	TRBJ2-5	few	TGTGCCAGCAGACAGGGGAGCCAAGAGACCCAGTACTTC	CASRQGSQETQYF
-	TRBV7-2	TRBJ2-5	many	TGTGCCAGCAGCCCTCGACAGTACCAAGAGACCCAGTACTTC	CASSPRQYQETQYF
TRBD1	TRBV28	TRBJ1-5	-	TGTGCCAGCAGTTTAGGGACAGTATACCAACCCCAGCATTTT	CASSLGTVYQPQHF
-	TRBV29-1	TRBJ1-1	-	TGCAGCGTTGAAGATAGGGGACATAAGGACACTGAAGCTTTCTTT	CSVEDRGHKDTEAFF
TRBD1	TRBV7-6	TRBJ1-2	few	TGTGCCAGCAGCATGACAGGGCCCTATGGCTACACCTTC	CASSMTGPYGYTF
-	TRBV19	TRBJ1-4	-	TGTGCCAGCGTGGGCAGGCCACCTCATGCTGAAAAACTGTTTTTT	CASVGRPPHAEKLFF
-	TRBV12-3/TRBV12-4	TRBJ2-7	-	TGTGCCAGCACCCACGGGGACGGAGCCTACGAGCAGTACTTC	CASTHGDGAYEQYF
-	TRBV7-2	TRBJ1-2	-	TGTGCCAGCAGCTTAGCGCGGCAGGGTAGTGGCTACACCTTC	CASSLARQGSGYTF
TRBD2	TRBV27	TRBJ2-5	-	TGTGCCAGCAGTTCCTCGGGGGGGGCGGAGACCCAGTACTTC	CASSSSGGAETQYF
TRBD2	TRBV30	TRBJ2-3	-	TGTGCCTGGAGTGAGACTAGCGGGAGGATGACTAGCACAGATACGCAGTATTTT	CAWSETSGRMTSTDTQYF
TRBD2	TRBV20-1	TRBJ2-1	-	TGCAGTGCTAGACTTCGGACTAGCGGGGCCAGGGAGCAGTTCTTC	CSARLRTSGAREQFF
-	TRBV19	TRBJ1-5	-	TGTGCCAGTAGTATAGATGCAGTTAATCAGCCCCAGCATTTT	CASSIDAVNQPQHF
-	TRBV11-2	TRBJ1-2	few	TGTGCCAGCAGCTTAATTCAGGGGAGCAACTATGGCTACACCTTC	CASSLIQGSNYGYTF